This T cell receptor (beta chain) comes out of a study of beta chain features in type 1 diabetes. The wider study: Analysis included under 120,000,000 sorted cells drawn from all samples. Findings of the study overall: In every one of the four CD4+ subsets, TCRB CDR3s were moderately but significantly shorter in Type 1 diabetes patients. For type 1 diabetes patients, VDJ junctions showed fewer insertions and more deletions.

Per the germline V gene, CDR1 is SGHRS and CDR2 is YFSETQ. V gave up 0 bases and J gave up 4 bases, with 13 bases separating them. CDR3 size: 15 residues. The entirety of the isolated RNA underwent reverse transcription, so expressed TCRB transcripts were sequenced. Data came from immunoSEQ multiplex PCR; TCRdb stores just in-frame clones and leaves some out. Of 620,000 or so clones listed, about 16% were seen once; the top ten hold more than 0.08%. This clone was observed a few times. What it binds is unknown. Sequencing was performed on naive CD4+ T cells from blood. The rearrangement joins TRBV5-1 to TRBJ1-1; perhaps TRBD1 as D (6 bases). The sequence derives from a man aged 18-30 years in good health. The CDR3 nucleotides are TGCGCCAGCAGCTTGGAAGGACAGCGAGGCACTGAAGCTTTCTTT. Protein sequence: CASSLEGQRGTEAFF.